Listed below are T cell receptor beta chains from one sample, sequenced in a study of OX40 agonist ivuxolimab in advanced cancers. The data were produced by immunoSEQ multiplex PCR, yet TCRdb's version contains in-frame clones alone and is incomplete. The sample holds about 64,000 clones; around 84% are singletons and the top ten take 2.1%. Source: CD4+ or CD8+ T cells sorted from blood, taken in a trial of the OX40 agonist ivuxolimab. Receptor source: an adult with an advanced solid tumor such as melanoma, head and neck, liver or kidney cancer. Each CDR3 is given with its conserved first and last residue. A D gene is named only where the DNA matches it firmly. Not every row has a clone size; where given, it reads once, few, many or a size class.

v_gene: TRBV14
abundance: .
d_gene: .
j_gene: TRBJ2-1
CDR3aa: CASSRGTSSYNEQFF
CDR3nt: TGTGCCAGCAGCCGGGGGACGTCCTCCTACAATGAGCAGTTCTTC

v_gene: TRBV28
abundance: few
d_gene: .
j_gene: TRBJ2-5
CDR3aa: CASSLQWETQYF
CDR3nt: TGTGCCAGCAGTCTTCAATGGGAGACCCAGTACTTC

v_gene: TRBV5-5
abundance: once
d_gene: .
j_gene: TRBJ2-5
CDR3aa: CASSLESRGTQYF
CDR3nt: TGTGCCAGCAGCTTGGAAAGCAGGGGGACCCAGTACTTC

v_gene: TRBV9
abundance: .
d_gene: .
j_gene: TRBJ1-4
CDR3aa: CASSEERTTNEKLFF
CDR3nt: TGTGCCAGCAGCGAGGAGCGGACAACTAATGAAAAACTGTTTTTT

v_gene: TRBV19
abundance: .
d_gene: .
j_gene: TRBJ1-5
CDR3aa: CASSTRDNQPQHF
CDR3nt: TGTGCCAGTAGTACCCGGGACAACCAGCCCCAGCATTTT

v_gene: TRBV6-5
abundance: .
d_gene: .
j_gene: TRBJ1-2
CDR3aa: CASSLGGGGSDYGYTF
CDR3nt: TGTGCCAGCAGTTTAGGAGGTGGTGGGTCGGACTATGGCTACACCTTC

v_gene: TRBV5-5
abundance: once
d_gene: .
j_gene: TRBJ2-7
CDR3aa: CASSFIRNEQYF
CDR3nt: TGTGCCAGCAGCTTCATACGTAACGAGCAGTACTTC

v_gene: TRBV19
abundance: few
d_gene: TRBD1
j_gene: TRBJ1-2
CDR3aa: CAIKGGTNYGYTF
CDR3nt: TGTGCCATAAAAGGGGGCACCAACTATGGCTACACCTTC

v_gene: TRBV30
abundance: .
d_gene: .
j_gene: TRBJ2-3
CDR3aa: CAWSAMGVDTQYF
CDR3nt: TGTGCCTGGAGCGCCATGGGGGTTGATACGCAGTATTTT

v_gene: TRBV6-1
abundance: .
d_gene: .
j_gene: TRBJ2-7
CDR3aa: CASSEARGGPSYEQYF
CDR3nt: TGTGCCAGCAGTGAAGCGCGGGGCGGGCCGTCCTACGAGCAGTACTTC

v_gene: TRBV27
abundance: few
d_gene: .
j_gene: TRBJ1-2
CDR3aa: CASSSDSTGYTF
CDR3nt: TGTGCCAGCAGTTCGGACTCTACTGGCTACACCTTC

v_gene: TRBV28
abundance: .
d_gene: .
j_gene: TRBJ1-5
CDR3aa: CASSLGGSNTPNQPQHF
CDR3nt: TGTGCCAGCAGTTTAGGCGGCAGCAACACCCCAAATCAGCCCCAGCATTTT

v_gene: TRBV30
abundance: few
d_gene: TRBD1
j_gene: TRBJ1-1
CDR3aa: CAWGTGLNTEAFF
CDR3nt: TGTGCCTGGGGGACAGGGTTGAACACTGAAGCTTTCTTT

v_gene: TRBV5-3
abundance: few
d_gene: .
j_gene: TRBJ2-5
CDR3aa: CARSHTGVQGRGETQYF
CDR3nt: TGTGCCAGAAGTCATACGGGGGTACAGGGGCGAGGCGAGACCCAGTACTTC

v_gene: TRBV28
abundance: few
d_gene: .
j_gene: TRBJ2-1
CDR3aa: CASGSDNYNEQFF
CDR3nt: TGTGCCAGCGGCTCGGACAACTACAATGAGCAGTTCTTC

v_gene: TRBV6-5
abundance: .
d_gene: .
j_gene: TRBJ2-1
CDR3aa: CASSPLEWGTEQFF
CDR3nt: TGTGCCAGCAGCCCCTTGGAGTGGGGGACTGAGCAGTTCTTC

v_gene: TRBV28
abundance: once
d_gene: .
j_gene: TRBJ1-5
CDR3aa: CASSPGVGPQHF
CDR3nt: TGTGCCAGCAGCCCAGGGGTAGGGCCCCAGCATTTT

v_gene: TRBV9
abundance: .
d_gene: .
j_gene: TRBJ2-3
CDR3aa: CASSVEFSGTDTQYF
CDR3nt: TGTGCCAGCAGCGTAGAGTTTAGCGGCACAGATACGCAGTATTTT

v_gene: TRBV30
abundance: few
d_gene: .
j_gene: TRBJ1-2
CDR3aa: CAWSTVVPTNYGYTF
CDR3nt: TGTGCCTGGAGTACGGTGGTGCCAACTAACTATGGCTACACCTTC

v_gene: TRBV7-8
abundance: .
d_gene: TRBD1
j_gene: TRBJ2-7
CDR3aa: CASSLTGTAYEQYF
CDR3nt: TGTGCCAGCAGCTTGACCGGGACAGCCTACGAGCAGTACTTC

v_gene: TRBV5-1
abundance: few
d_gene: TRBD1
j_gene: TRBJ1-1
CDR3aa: CASSRAGQGGAAFF
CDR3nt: TGCGCCAGCAGCCGCGCAGGACAGGGGGGAGCGGCTTTCTTT

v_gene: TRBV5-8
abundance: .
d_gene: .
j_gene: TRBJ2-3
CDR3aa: CASSLEPGTTDTQYF
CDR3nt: TGTGCCAGCAGCTTGGAACCGGGGACCACAGATACGCAGTATTTT

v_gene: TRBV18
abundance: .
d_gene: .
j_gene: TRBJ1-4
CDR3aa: CASSPQGPNEKLFF
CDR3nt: TGTGCCAGCTCACCACAGGGGCCTAATGAAAAACTGTTTTTT

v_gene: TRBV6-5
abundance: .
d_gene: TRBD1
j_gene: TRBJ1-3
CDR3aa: CASSLGTAGNTIYF
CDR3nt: TGTGCCAGCAGTCTCGGGACAGCGGGAAACACCATATATTTT

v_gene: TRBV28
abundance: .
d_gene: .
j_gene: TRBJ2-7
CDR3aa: CASSLLDYEQYF
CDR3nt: TGTGCCAGCAGCCTCCTCGACTACGAGCAGTACTTC

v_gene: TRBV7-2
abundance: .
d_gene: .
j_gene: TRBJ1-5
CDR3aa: CASSLEGWGRGGNQPQHF
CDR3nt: TGTGCCAGCAGCTTAGAGGGGTGGGGGCGAGGGGGCAATCAGCCCCAGCATTTT

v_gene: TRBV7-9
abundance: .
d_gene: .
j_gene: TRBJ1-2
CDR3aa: CASSLEGGANYGYTF
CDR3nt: TGTGCCAGCAGCCTTGAGGGGGGGGCTAACTATGGCTACACCTTC

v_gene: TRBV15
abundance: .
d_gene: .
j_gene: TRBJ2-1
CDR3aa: CATSRVARTSEQFF
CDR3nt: TGTGCCACCAGCAGAGTCGCTCGGACAAGTGAGCAGTTCTTC

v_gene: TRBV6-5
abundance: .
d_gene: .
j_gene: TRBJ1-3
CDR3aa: CASSFQSNSGNTIYF
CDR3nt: TGTGCCAGCAGTTTCCAGTCCAACTCTGGAAACACCATATATTTT

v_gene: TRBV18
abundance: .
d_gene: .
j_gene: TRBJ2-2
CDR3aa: CASSITLATGELFF
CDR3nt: TGTGCCAGCTCAATCACGTTGGCGACCGGGGAGCTGTTTTTT

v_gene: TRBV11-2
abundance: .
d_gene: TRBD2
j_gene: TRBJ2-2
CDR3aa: CASSPGTSGNTGELFF
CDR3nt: TGTGCCAGCAGCCCCGGGACTAGCGGGAACACCGGGGAGCTGTTTTTT

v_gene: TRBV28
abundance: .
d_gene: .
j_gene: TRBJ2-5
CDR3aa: CASSPRVETQYF
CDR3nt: TGTGCCAGCAGCCCGAGGGTAGAGACCCAGTACTTC